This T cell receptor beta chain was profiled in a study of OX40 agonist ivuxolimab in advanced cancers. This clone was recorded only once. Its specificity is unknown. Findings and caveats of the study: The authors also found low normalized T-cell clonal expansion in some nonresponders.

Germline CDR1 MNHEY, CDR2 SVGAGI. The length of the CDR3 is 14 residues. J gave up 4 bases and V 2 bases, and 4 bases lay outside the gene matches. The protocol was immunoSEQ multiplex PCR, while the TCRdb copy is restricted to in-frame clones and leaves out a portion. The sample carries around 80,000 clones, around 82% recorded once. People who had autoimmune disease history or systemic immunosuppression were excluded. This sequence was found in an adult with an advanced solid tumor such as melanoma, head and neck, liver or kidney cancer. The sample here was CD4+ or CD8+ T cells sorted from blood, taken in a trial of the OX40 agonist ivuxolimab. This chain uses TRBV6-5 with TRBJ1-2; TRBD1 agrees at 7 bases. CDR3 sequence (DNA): TGTGCCAGCAGTTACCGGGACAGAAGCTATGGCTACACCTTC. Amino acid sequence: CASSYRDRSYGYTF.